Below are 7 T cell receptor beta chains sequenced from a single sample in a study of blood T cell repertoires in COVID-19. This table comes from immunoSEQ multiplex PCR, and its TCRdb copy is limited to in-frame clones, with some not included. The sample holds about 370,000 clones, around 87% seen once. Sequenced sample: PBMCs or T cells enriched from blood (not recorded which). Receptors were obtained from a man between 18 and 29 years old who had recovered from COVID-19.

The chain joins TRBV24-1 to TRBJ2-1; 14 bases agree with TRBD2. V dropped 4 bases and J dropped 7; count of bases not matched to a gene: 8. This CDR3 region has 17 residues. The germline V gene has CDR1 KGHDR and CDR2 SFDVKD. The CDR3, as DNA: TGTGCCACCAGTGACTCCCTGACTAGCGGGGGGGCAAATGAGCAGTTCTTC. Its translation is CATSDSLTSGGANEQFF.

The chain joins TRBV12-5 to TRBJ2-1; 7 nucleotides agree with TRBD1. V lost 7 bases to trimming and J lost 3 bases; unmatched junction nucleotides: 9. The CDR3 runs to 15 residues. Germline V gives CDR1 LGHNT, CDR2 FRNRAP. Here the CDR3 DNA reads TGTGCTAGTGTCGCCCGGAACAGGGGCTACAATGAGCAGTTCTTC. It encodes CASVARNRGYNEQFF.

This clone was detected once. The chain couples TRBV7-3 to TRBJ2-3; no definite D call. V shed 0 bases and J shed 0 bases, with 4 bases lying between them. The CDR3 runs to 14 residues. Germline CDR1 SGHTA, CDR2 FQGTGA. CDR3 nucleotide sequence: TGTGCCAGCAGCTTAACTTCTAGCACAGATACGCAGTATTTT. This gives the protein CASSLTSSTDTQYF.

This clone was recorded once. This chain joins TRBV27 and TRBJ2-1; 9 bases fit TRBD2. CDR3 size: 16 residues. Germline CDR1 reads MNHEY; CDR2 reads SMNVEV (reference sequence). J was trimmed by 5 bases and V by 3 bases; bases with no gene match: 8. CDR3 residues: CASSLFSGRTNNEQFF. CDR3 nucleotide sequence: TGTGCCAGCAGTTTGTTCAGCGGGAGGACCAACAATGAGCAGTTCTTC.

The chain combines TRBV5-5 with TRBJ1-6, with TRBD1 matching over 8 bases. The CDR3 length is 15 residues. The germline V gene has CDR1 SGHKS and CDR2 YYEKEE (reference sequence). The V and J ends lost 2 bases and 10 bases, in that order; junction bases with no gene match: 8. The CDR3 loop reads CASSFAGTGQSPLHF. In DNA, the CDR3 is TGTGCCAGCAGCTTTGCCGGGACAGGCCAGTCACCCCTCCACTTT.

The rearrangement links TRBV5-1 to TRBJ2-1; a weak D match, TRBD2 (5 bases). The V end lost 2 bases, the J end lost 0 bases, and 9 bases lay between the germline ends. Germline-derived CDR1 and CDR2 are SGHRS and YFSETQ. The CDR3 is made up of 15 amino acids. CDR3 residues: CASSFVGSSYNEQFF. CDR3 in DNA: TGCGCCAGCAGCTTTGTGGGGAGCTCCTACAATGAGCAGTTCTTC.

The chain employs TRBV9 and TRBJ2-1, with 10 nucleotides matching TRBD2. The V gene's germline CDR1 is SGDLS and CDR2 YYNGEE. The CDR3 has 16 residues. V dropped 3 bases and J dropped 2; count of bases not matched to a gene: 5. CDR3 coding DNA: TGTGCCAGCAGCGGTTCTAGCGGGAGCACCTACAATGAGCAGTTCTTC. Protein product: CASSGSSGSTYNEQFF.